These 20 T cell receptor beta chains were all obtained from the same sample, sequenced in a study of CD8 T cells in Susac syndrome. Random hexamers were used to reverse transcribe an amount of about 0.45 to 1 ug RNA. From the immunoSEQ multiplex PCR reads, TCRdb called clonotypes with MiXCR, one entry per CDR3 protein. The top ten clones hold 0.2% of a sample with about 60,000 distinct CDR3 sequences, approximately 90% of them seen once. Input material: CD8+ T cells from PBMCs. The receptors originated from a human donor in good health.

V gene TRBV29-1 combines with J gene TRBJ2-7; TRBD1 aligns across 8 bases. The V segment lost 6 bases and the J segment 5 bases; nucleotides outside the gene matches: 6. CDR3 length: 12 amino acids. CDR1 and CDR2 (germline): SQVTM, ANQGSEA. The CDR3 protein is CSVVDRGDEQYF. The CDR3 DNA reads TGCAGCGTGGTCGACAGGGGAGACGAGCAGTACTTC.

This chain uses TRBV4-2 with TRBJ2-1, with 7 positions matching TRBD2. The junction had 2 bases not matched to a gene; V was cut back by 3 bases and J by 6 bases. The CDR3 totals 13 residues. Germline CDR1 and CDR2: LGHNA and YNFKEQ. The CDR3 reads CASSQGGGNEQFF. The CDR3 DNA sequence: TGTGCCAGCAGCCAGGGGGGGGGCAATGAGCAGTTCTTC.

The V and J genes are TRBV4-3 and TRBJ1-5, with 7 bases fitting TRBD1. V lost 7 bases and J lost 2; bases outside the gene matches: 8. Looked up from germline, CDR1 is LGHNA and CDR2 is YSLEER. The CDR3 totals 15 residues. CDR3 in amino acids: CASKEDREGNQPQHF. The DNA of the CDR3 is TGCGCCAGCAAAGAAGACAGGGAAGGCAATCAGCCCCAGCATTTT.

This rearrangement joins TRBV20-1 to TRBJ2-7; a possible D gene is TRBD2 (6 bases). V was shortened by 3 bases and J by 4 bases, with 16 bases between the two germline ends. In germline, CDR1 is DFQATT, CDR2 SNEGSKA (reference sequence). This CDR3 is built from 14 residues. CDR3 nucleotide sequence: TGCAGTGCTAGGGCCTTAGCGGTCTTATACGAGCAGTACTTC. This gives the protein CSARALAVLYEQYF.

The chain couples TRBV12-3 or TRBV12-4 to TRBJ1-1; weak D call: TRBD1 (5 bases). Trimming took 3 bases from V and 8 from J, leaving 19 bases between them. The CDR3 has 15 amino acids. The CDR3 region is CASSFPGTGNKEAFF. The CDR3 nucleotides read TGTGCCAGCAGTTTCCCTGGGACGGGGAACAAGGAAGCTTTCTTT.

CDR3 bases: TGTGCCAGCAGTTGGACTAGCGGCAACCAAGAGACCCAGTACTTC. Translated, it gives CASSWTSGNQETQYF. The chain links TRBV27 to TRBJ2-5; 10 positions agree with TRBD2. Germline lookup yields CDR1 MNHEY and CDR2 SMNVEV (reference sequence). V gave up 4 bases and J gave up 0 bases; unmatched junction bases: 2. The CDR3 loop spans 15 amino acids.

This clonotype was recorded only once. V is TRBV9 and J is TRBJ2-5; TRBD2 aligns across 12 bases. CDR1 and CDR2 (germline): SGDLS, YYNGEE. V lost 3 bases and J lost 2; bases outside the gene matches: 2. This CDR3 comprises 15 residues. This chain's CDR3 is CASSAGTSGQETQYF. In nucleotides, the CDR3 is TGTGCCAGCAGCGCCGGGACTAGCGGGCAAGAGACCCAGTACTTC. The complete variable domain, with remaining parts taken from reference TRBV9 and TRBJ2-5, reads DSGVTQTPKHLITATGQRVTLRCSPRSGDLSVYWYQQSLDQGLQFLIQYYNGEERAKGNILERFSAQQFPDLHSELNLSSLELGDSALYFCASSAGTSGQETQYFGPGTRLLVL.

The chain uses TRBV25-1 and TRBJ1-3; D call uncertain. This CDR3 is built from 15 residues. V lost 1 base and J lost 4, with 11 bases in between. In germline, CDR1 is MGHDK, CDR2 SYGVNS. As DNA, the CDR3 is TGTGCCAGCAGTGAATTGGGAGAAGGGGGAAACACCATATATTTT. Its protein product is CASSELGEGGNTIYF.

The rearrangement joins TRBV5-5 to TRBJ2-7; D is unresolved. CDR3 length equals 12 residues. Looked up from germline, CDR1 is SGHKS and CDR2 is YYEKEE (reference sequence). V was clipped by 4 bases and J by 7 bases, with 12 bases between them. The CDR3 reads CASSQTLWEQYF. The DNA for the CDR3 is TGTGCCAGCAGCCAGACCCTGTGGGAGCAGTACTTC. The full variable domain, in which reference TRBV5-5 and TRBJ2-7 provide the parts outside the CDR3, is DAGVTQSPTHLIKTRGQQVTLRCSPISGHKSVSWYQQVLGQGPQFIFQYYEKEERGRGNFPDRFSARQFPNYSSELNVNALLLGDSALYLCASSQTLWEQYFGPGTRLTVT.

The V call is TRBV7-9, the J call TRBJ1-4; D gene ambiguous. There are 14 residues in the CDR3. Trimming left V 2 bases short and J 8 bases short, with 12 bases between. Germline lookup yields CDR1 SEHNR and CDR2 FQNEAQ (reference sequence). The CDR3 bases are TGTGCCAGCAGCTTAAAAGGGCGTGGGGAAAAACTGTTTTTT. It yields the protein CASSLKGRGEKLFF.

The genes are TRBV7-8 and TRBJ2-7; 8 positions agree with TRBD1. The J segment lost 3 bases and the V segment lost 8 bases, leaving 9 bases of the junction unmatched. The CDR3 is 14 residues long. The germline V gene encodes CDR1 SGHVS and CDR2 FQNEAQ. CDR3 in DNA: TGTGCCAGCGCGCACAGGGGGTATGGCTACGAGCAGTACTTC. Its translation is CASAHRGYGYEQYF.

The chain couples TRBV3-1 to TRBJ2-7, with D perhaps matching TRBD2 (5 bases). The CDR3 has 17 amino acids. Trimming removed 0 bases from V and 1 base from J, with 16 bases in between. Germline loops: CDR1 LGHDT, CDR2 YNNKEL (reference sequence). The CDR3 here is CASSQDGTGKGSYEQYF. The CDR3 bases are TGTGCCAGCAGCCAAGACGGTACGGGGAAAGGGTCCTACGAGCAGTACTTC.

The rearrangement links TRBV28 to TRBJ2-6; D is unresolved. The V gene's germline CDR1 is MDHEN and CDR2 SYDVKM. The CDR3 has 13 amino acids. V was shortened by 8 bases and J by 1 base, with 6 bases between the two germline ends. The CDR3 region is CASAQSGANVLTF. For the CDR3, the DNA is TGTGCCAGCGCCCAATCTGGGGCCAACGTCCTGACTTTC.

The V and J genes are TRBV11-1 and TRBJ2-7, with D maybe TRBD2 (6 bases). The CDR3 consists of 13 residues. Germline CDR1 reads SGHAT; CDR2 reads FQDESV (reference sequence). V lost 5 bases to trimming and J lost 2 bases, with 10 bases between them. CDR3 sequence: CASSPRGTYEQYF. The CDR3 DNA follows: TGTGCCAGCAGCCCCCGGGGGACCTACGAGCAGTACTTC. The full variable domain, rest sourced from reference TRBV11-1 and TRBJ2-7, is EAEVAQSPRYKITEKSQAVAFWCDPISGHATLYWYRQILGQGPELLVQFQDESVVDDSQLPKDRFSAERLKGVDSTLKIQPAELGDSAMYLCASSPRGTYEQYFGPGTRLTVT.

The rearrangement joins TRBV6-5 to TRBJ2-2; D is ambiguous. The CDR3 runs 14 residues. V lost 11 bases, J lost 6 bases, and 19 bases lay in between. Germline V gene lookup returns CDR1 MNHEY and CDR2 SVGAGI. The CDR3 bases are TGTGCCGTCTCCGCCGAGGATCTGGCCGGGGAGCTGTTTTTT. Amino acids: CAVSAEDLAGELFF.

This chain connects TRBV27 to TRBJ2-4, with a possible D match to TRBD1 (6 bases). Germline V CDR1 and CDR2: MNHEY, SMNVEV (reference sequence). The CDR3 has 13 residues. Deletions cut 2 bases from V and 7 bases from J, with 9 bases between. The CDR3 is CASSLGGRNIQYF. As DNA, the CDR3 is TGTGCCAGCAGTTTAGGGGGCAGGAACATTCAGTACTTC.

The genes are TRBV28 and TRBJ2-3, with D unclear. CDR1 is MDHEN, CDR2 SYDVKM, per germline. V dropped 5 bases and J dropped 2 bases, with 2 bases sitting between them. The CDR3 totals 11 residues. The CDR3 spells CASSDTDTQYF. The CDR3 DNA follows: TGTGCCAGCAGTGACACAGATACGCAGTATTTT.

This rearrangement joins TRBV6-5 to TRBJ1-5; no reliable D call. CDR1 and CDR2 from the germline V gene are MNHEY and SVGAGI. Trimming cost V 4 bases and J 5 bases, with 24 bases left between them. The CDR3 consists of 18 residues. In DNA, the CDR3 is TGTGCCAGCAGTTCATCCCCCTGGACCAGCGTCCAGGATCAGCCCCAGCATTTT. Protein product: CASSSSPWTSVQDQPQHF.

J is TRBJ2-2 and V is TRBV6-5, with 7 bases that match TRBD2. The CDR3 is 15 residues long. V was clipped by 2 bases and J by 4 bases; unmatched bases: 4. Germline lookup yields CDR1 MNHEY and CDR2 SVGAGI. DNA for the CDR3: TGTGCCAGCAGTTACGGCCCGGGAGGCACCGGGGAGCTGTTTTTT. Protein sequence: CASSYGPGGTGELFF.

The chain's CDR3 is CAISDRAPNTEAFF. DNA of the CDR3: TGTGCCATCAGTGACAGGGCCCCGAACACTGAAGCTTTCTTT. The chain combines TRBV10-3 with TRBJ1-1; D may be TRBD1 (5 bases). The CDR3 totals 14 residues. CDR1 ENHRY and CDR2 SYGVKD come from the germline V gene. V gave up 3 bases and J gave up 1 base, with 9 bases separating them.